The T cell receptor (beta chain) under discussion was sequenced for a study of shared clonotypes between healthy human individuals. The CDR3 loop spans 14 amino acids. V was clipped by 3 bases and J by 6 bases, with 14 bases between them. In regard to this clone: Its antigen is still unknown.

Notes on the study in general: Memory subsets generally showed smaller estimated richness than naive subsets did. Non-shared clonotypes had lower generation probabilities than clonotypes shared by all four sorted-subset donors.

Some clones are missing from TCRdb's copy, which holds only in-frame ones; the method was immunoSEQ multiplex PCR. The profile shows about 960,000 clones, around three quarters of them singletons. The sequence was obtained from a man between 18 and 35 years old in good health. The chain has TRBV23-1 and TRBJ1-2; D possibly corresponds to TRBD1 (5 bases). TRBV23-1 is known as an ORF, though its function is uncertain. The source material was memory CD4+ T cells sorted from blood. Indicated subset: CD45RA-negative fraction. In DNA, the CDR3 is TGCGCCAGCAGTCATCCCCAAGGGGCTGATGGCTACACCTTC. Amino acids: CASSHPQGADGYTF.